These T cell receptor beta chains were read from a single sample in a study of cytomegalovirus exposure and HLA in healthy donors. Sequencing used immunoSEQ multiplex PCR; TCRdb keeps in-frame clones, though not all of them. This sample carries approximately 290,000 clones, 80% of them seen once, and the ten largest clones take around 0.33%. Material: PBMCs. These receptors were obtained from a girl aged 2 to 10 in good health and CMV-seronegative. Each CDR3 is given without its conserved first and last residue. Each record gives: J gene, V gene, D gene, CDR3 protein. The D gene is left open where the match is weak.

J gene: TRBJ1-2; V gene: TRBV27; D gene: TRBD1; CDR3 protein: ASSFLQGARYGYT
J gene: TRBJ2-2; V gene: TRBV7-6; D gene: TRBD2; CDR3 protein: ASSFARTSGGAAVSTGELF
J gene: TRBJ1-2; V gene: TRBV20-1; D gene: -; CDR3 protein: SAPSRNGYT
J gene: TRBJ2-3; V gene: TRBV28; D gene: TRBD2; CDR3 protein: ASSFRTSGVTDTQY
J gene: TRBJ2-1; V gene: TRBV4-2; D gene: TRBD2; CDR3 protein: ASSQDRIRAGGRFGQF
J gene: TRBJ1-5; V gene: TRBV6-5; D gene: -; CDR3 protein: ASSLGRGRGQPQH
J gene: TRBJ1-2; V gene: TRBV11-2; D gene: -; CDR3 protein: ASSLDLGRYGYT
J gene: TRBJ2-4; V gene: TRBV30; D gene: TRBD1; CDR3 protein: AWRAGGNIQY
J gene: TRBJ2-7; V gene: TRBV7-9; D gene: -; CDR3 protein: ASSLPDPPQASYEQY
J gene: TRBJ2-7; V gene: TRBV6-1; D gene: TRBD2; CDR3 protein: ASIPPGTSLYEQY
J gene: TRBJ2-1; V gene: TRBV5-1; D gene: -; CDR3 protein: ASSYKRVRYNEQF
J gene: TRBJ1-1; V gene: TRBV5-1; D gene: TRBD1; CDR3 protein: ASSLAQGEGTEAF
J gene: TRBJ2-5; V gene: TRBV7-3; D gene: TRBD1; CDR3 protein: ASSPDETGIAYQETQY
J gene: TRBJ1-5; V gene: TRBV6-1; D gene: -; CDR3 protein: ASSEAGAGQPQH
J gene: TRBJ2-1; V gene: TRBV29-1; D gene: TRBD2; CDR3 protein: SVEGLLAGGSGDNEQF
J gene: TRBJ2-4; V gene: TRBV2; D gene: TRBD2; CDR3 protein: ASMAGGKNIQY
J gene: TRBJ2-3; V gene: TRBV30; D gene: -; CDR3 protein: AREGGDTQY
J gene: TRBJ1-1; V gene: TRBV19; D gene: TRBD1; CDR3 protein: AIRTGAGEAF
J gene: TRBJ1-1; V gene: TRBV19; D gene: TRBD1; CDR3 protein: ASSPGQGSTEAF
J gene: TRBJ2-5; V gene: TRBV6-1; D gene: TRBD1; CDR3 protein: ASSLKTGAGETQY
J gene: TRBJ2-7; V gene: TRBV6-6; D gene: TRBD2; CDR3 protein: ASTLREGYEQY
J gene: TRBJ1-1; V gene: TRBV23-1; D gene: -; CDR3 protein: ASSQPGHGILNTEAF
J gene: TRBJ2-3; V gene: TRBV7-9; D gene: -; CDR3 protein: ASSLGGVISTDTQY
J gene: TRBJ1-5; V gene: TRBV18; D gene: -; CDR3 protein: ASSPFKLWGDQPQH
J gene: TRBJ1-3; V gene: TRBV5-5; D gene: -; CDR3 protein: ASSLSPSLSSGNTIY
J gene: TRBJ2-1; V gene: TRBV29-1; D gene: TRBD2; CDR3 protein: SVEPGRTSGYNEQF
J gene: TRBJ2-1; V gene: TRBV10-3; D gene: -; CDR3 protein: AISDRPPESSYNEQF
J gene: TRBJ2-1; V gene: TRBV7-3; D gene: TRBD2; CDR3 protein: ASSQLAGSNNEQF
J gene: TRBJ2-7; V gene: TRBV5-1; D gene: TRBD2; CDR3 protein: ASSPLAGDYEQY
J gene: TRBJ2-3; V gene: TRBV7-3; D gene: TRBD2; CDR3 protein: ASSLTSGGADTQY
J gene: TRBJ2-3; V gene: TRBV11-2; D gene: -; CDR3 protein: ASSLVSSDTQY
J gene: TRBJ2-7; V gene: TRBV7-6; D gene: TRBD1; CDR3 protein: ASSLVGGQFHEQY
J gene: TRBJ2-1; V gene: TRBV2; D gene: -; CDR3 protein: ASSEVLGGVDNEQF
J gene: TRBJ2-3; V gene: TRBV19; D gene: -; CDR3 protein: ASSTLGLRSTDTQY
J gene: TRBJ2-4; V gene: TRBV27; D gene: TRBD2; CDR3 protein: ASSQREGRMDIQY
J gene: TRBJ2-5; V gene: TRBV28; D gene: TRBD2; CDR3 protein: ASSRLLAAKKETQY
J gene: TRBJ2-2; V gene: TRBV11-3; D gene: TRBD2; CDR3 protein: ASSLRLAGDTGELF
J gene: TRBJ2-2; V gene: TRBV19; D gene: TRBD2; CDR3 protein: ASSIPAGAGELF
J gene: TRBJ1-5; V gene: TRBV7-2; D gene: -; CDR3 protein: ASSLVRVGDQPQH
J gene: TRBJ1-2; V gene: TRBV5-4; D gene: TRBD1; CDR3 protein: ASSLSGGGYT
J gene: TRBJ1-5; V gene: TRBV7-2; D gene: -; CDR3 protein: ASSLGRNQPQH
J gene: TRBJ1-2; V gene: TRBV6-5; D gene: -; CDR3 protein: ASSYSGHYGYT
J gene: TRBJ1-2; V gene: TRBV21-1; D gene: -; CDR3 protein: ASSNDTGLNYGYT
J gene: TRBJ2-7; V gene: TRBV5-4; D gene: TRBD2; CDR3 protein: ASSTDSGRFGEQY
J gene: TRBJ2-1; V gene: TRBV19; D gene: -; CDR3 protein: ASSIGAAGSYNEQF
J gene: TRBJ2-7; V gene: TRBV5-4; D gene: -; CDR3 protein: ASSLDGSGSYEQY
J gene: TRBJ2-2; V gene: TRBV25-1; D gene: TRBD1; CDR3 protein: ASSEYGTGGIGELF
J gene: TRBJ2-1; V gene: TRBV29-1; D gene: TRBD2; CDR3 protein: SVEAGGDNEQF
J gene: TRBJ2-1; V gene: TRBV28; D gene: -; CDR3 protein: ASSLSTGGRENEQF
J gene: TRBJ1-5; V gene: TRBV10-3; D gene: -; CDR3 protein: AISEFRQGNQPQH